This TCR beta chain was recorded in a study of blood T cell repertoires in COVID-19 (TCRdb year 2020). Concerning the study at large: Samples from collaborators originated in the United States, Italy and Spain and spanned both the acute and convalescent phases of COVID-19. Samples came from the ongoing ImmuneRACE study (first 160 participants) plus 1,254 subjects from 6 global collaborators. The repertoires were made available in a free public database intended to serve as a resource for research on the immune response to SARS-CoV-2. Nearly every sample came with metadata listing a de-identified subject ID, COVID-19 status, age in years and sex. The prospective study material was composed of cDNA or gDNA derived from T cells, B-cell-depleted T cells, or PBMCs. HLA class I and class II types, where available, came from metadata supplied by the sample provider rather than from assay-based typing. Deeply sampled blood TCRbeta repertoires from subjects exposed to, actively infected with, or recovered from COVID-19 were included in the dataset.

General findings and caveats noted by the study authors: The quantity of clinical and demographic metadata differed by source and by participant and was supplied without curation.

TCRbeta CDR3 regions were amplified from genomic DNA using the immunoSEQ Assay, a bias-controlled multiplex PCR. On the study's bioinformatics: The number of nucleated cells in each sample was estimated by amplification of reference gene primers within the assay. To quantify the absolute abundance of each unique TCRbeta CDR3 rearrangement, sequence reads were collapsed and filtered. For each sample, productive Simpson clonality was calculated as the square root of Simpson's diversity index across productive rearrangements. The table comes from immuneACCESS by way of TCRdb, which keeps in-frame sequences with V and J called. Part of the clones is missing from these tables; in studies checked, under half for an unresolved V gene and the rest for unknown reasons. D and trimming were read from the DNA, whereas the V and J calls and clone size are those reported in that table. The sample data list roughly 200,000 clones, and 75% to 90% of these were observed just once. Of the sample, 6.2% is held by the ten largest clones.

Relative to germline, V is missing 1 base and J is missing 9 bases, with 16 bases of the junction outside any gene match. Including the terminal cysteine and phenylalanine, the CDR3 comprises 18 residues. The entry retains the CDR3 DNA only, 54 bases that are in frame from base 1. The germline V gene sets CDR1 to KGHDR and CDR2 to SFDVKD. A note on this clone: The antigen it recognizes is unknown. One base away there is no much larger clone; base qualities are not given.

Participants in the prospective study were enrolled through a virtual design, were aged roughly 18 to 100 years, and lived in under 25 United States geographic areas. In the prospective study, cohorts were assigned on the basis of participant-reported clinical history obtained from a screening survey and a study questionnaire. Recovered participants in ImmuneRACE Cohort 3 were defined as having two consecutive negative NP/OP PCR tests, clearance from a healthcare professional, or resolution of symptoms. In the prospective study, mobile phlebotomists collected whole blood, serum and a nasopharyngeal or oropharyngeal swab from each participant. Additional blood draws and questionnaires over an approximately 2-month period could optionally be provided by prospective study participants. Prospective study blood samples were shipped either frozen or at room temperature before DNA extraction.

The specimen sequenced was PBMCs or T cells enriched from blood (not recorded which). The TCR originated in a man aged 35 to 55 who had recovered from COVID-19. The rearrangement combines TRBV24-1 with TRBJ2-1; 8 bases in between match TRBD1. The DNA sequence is TGTGCCACCAGTGATTTCCTAACTGACAGGGGAACGGTCAGTGAGCAGTTCTTC. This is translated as CATSDFLTDRGTVSEQFF.